This T cell receptor (beta chain) comes out of a study of post-analysis software for immune sequencing data (dated by TCRdb to between 2015 and 2017). The study in broad terms: Recorded disease courses included relapsing-remitting, secondary progressive and progressive-relapsing multiple sclerosis, with some patients lacking subtype annotation. The patient repertoires were compared against approximately twelve previously published healthy control repertoires obtained from donors aged about 6 to 28 years. A subset of samples was prepared in parallel using single-end sample barcoding, then pooled and co-amplified after Illumina adapter ligation.

In the case of this clonotype: The antigen this receptor binds is unknown. Base quality data are lacking; no much larger clone is found one base away.

What the study reported, not specific to this receptor: When samples were clustered directly using the F measure, samples prepared in the same batch co-clustered strongly, which prompted a batch-effect correction. The control group was slightly older than the multiple sclerosis patient group. Compared with controls, multiple sclerosis patients had significantly lower normalized Chao1 diversity, a finding suggesting substantial peripheral T-cell clonal expansion. Patients showed significantly higher frequencies than controls for a handful of TRBV segments, among them TRBV5-6, TRBV5-1 and TRBV20-1.

The library was made by PCR. This sample was sequenced with an Illumina HiSeq 2500. To reduce PCR and sequencing biases, unique molecular identifiers were built into the TCR beta cDNA libraries. Every 1 to 10 million input T cells yielded roughly 0.5 million cDNA molecules, meaning each molecule approximated one T cell. The patient libraries were prepared and sequenced with the same protocol used for the earlier healthy control dataset. Within a given batch, samples were prepared together, multiplexed and sequenced on the same HiSeq lane. In the original analysis: MIGEC was used to process the raw barcoded reads, and molecular identifier groups with only a single read were discarded before consensus assembly and CDR3 extraction. Clonotype tables were post-analysed with VDJtools, and diversity was normalized by down-sampling all datasets to the smallest sample size. To correct batch-related cross-sample contamination, repertoire overlap clustering matched CDR3 amino acid sequences but not nucleotide sequences. TCRdb itself trimmed the public reads at Q25 with fastp, ran MiXCR and retained productive beta chains. Each entry merges the rows of one CDR3 protein and shows their most common DNA and genes. TCRdb, rather than the study authors, made the V and J calls. Counted in this sample were about 540,000 distinct CDR3 sequences; 34% of them appeared once. The top ten hold 4.5% to 7.5% of the sample.

To demonstrate the VDJtools post-analysis software, TCR beta repertoires were profiled from the peripheral blood of about 13 young patients with multiple sclerosis. The patients with multiple sclerosis were children and adolescents between roughly 6 and 15 years of age. V is clipped by 0 bases and J by 3 bases, and the sequence between their germline boundaries is 8 bases long. Based on the germline V gene, the CDR1 and CDR2 sequences are SGHRS and YFSETQ. Counted from cysteine to phenylalanine, this CDR3 has 14 amino acids. This entry keeps only the CDR3 DNA: 42 bases, framed from base 1. This receptor was identified in a girl aged 2-17 years with multiple sclerosis. The chain uses TRBV5-1 and TRBJ2-3, with the D gene too uncertain to name. Sequencing input: blood. The CDR3 reads CASSLAFLTDTQYF. The DNA sequence follows: TGCGCCAGCAGCTTGGCATTCCTTACAGATACGCAGTATTTT. The entire variable domain, with the stretches around the CDR3 drawn from the reference TRBV5-1 and TRBJ2-3 proteins, is KAGVTQTPRYLIKTRGQQVTLSCSPISGHRSVSWYQQTPGQGLQFLFEYFSETQRNKGNFPGRFSGRQFSNSRSEMNVSTLELGDSALYLCASSLAFLTDTQYFGPGTRLTVL.